These 10 T cell receptor beta chains originate from one sample sequenced in a study of blood T cell repertoires in COVID-19. Using immunoSEQ multiplex PCR, the repertoire was profiled, and TCRdb retains in-frame clones only, with some absent. Counted here are around 150,000 clones, approximately 82% occurring once; the ten biggest clones make up about 20%. Material: peripheral blood. Receptors were obtained from an elderly woman with acute or convalescent COVID-19.

V is TRBV5-1 and J is TRBJ2-3; TRBD2 agrees at 12 bases. Germline CDR1 is SGHRS and CDR2 is YFSETQ. The CDR3 runs 17 residues. Trimming cost V 0 bases and J 5 bases; bases outside gene matches: 7. CDR3 sequence (DNA): TGCGCCAGCAGCTTGGGGGGACTAGCGGGCGCGGGAGATACGCAGTATTTT. Its protein is CASSLGGLAGAGDTQYF.

V usage is TRBV5-8 and J usage is TRBJ1-4, with a possible D match to TRBD1 (6 bases). There are 14 residues in the CDR3. Trimming removed 0 bases at V and 8 bases at J, with 11 bases between. The germline CDR1 and CDR2 sequences are SGHTS and YDEGEE. CDR3 bases: TGTGCCAGCAGCTTGGACAGGGTGGCCGAAAAACTGTTTTTT. Amino acid sequence: CASSLDRVAEKLFF.

The chain has TRBV4-2 and TRBJ2-1; 16 bases map to TRBD2. Trimming removed 4 bases from V and 10 bases from J; junction bases left unmatched: 10. This CDR3 contains 17 residues. Germline-derived CDR1 and CDR2 are LGHNA and YNFKEQ. CDR3 sequence reads: CASSPPGLAGGPEEQFF. CDR3 nucleotide sequence: TGTGCCAGCAGCCCACCGGGACTAGCGGGAGGGCCAGAGGAGCAGTTCTTC.

The J gene is TRBJ1-5, the V gene TRBV6-5; 7 bases are a match to TRBD1. The CDR3 totals 14 residues. Germline V lookup: CDR1 MNHEY, CDR2 SVGAGI. Losses at the gene ends were 6 bases for V and 3 bases for J; bases not matched to a gene: 5. The CDR3 bases are TGTGCCAGCAGAGAGACAGGGATCAATCAGCCCCAGCATTTT. This codes for CASRETGINQPQHF.

The V and J genes are TRBV11-2 and TRBJ2-7; TRBD1 agrees at 9 bases. J gave up 3 bases and V 3 bases, and 6 bases lay outside the gene matches. Germline values: CDR1 SGHAT, CDR2 FQNNGV. CDR3 length equals 15 residues. CDR3 region: CASSFNRDRDYEQYF. DNA for the CDR3: TGTGCCAGCAGCTTTAATCGGGACAGGGACTACGAGCAGTACTTC. Full variable domain (rest looked up from reference TRBV11-2 and TRBJ2-7): EAGVAQSPRYKIIEKRQSVAFWCNPISGHATLYWYQQILGQGPKLLIQFQNNGVVDDSQLPKDRFSAERLKGVDSTLKIQPAKLEDSAVYLCASSFNRDRDYEQYFGPGTRLTVT.

This chain connects TRBV6-5 to TRBJ2-1; 8 bases fit TRBD2. The CDR3 totals 16 residues. CDR1 MNHEY and CDR2 SVGAGI come from the germline V gene. Trimming removed 0 bases from V and 6 bases from J; junction bases left unmatched: 7. DNA for the CDR3: TGTGCCAGCAGTTACTCGCCGGGAGGGCCGGGCAATGAGCAGTTCTTC. Protein sequence: CASSYSPGGPGNEQFF.

The genes are TRBV30 and TRBJ2-2, with D maybe TRBD1 (5 bases). The CDR3 has 13 amino acids. Trimming removed 2 bases at V and 7 bases at J, with 11 bases between. Germline V gives CDR1 GTSNPN, CDR2 SVGIG (reference sequence). CDR3 nucleotide sequence: TGTGCCTGGAGTATCAGGGATAACGGGGAGCTGTTTTTT. This gives the protein CAWSIRDNGELFF.

This chain links TRBV5-1 with TRBJ2-1; 11 bases fit TRBD1. The CDR3 consists of 16 residues. Trimming at V came to 0 bases and at J to 3 bases, leaving 2 bases not matched to a gene. Per germline, CDR1 SGHRS and CDR2 YFSETQ. CDR3: CASSLVGTGGYNEQFF. CDR3 nucleotides: TGCGCCAGCAGCTTGGTAGGGACAGGGGGCTACAATGAGCAGTTCTTC.

This clone was found a few times. The chain links TRBV6-2 or TRBV6-3 to TRBJ2-2, with TRBD1 identical over 7 bases. Germline values: CDR1 MNHEY, CDR2 SVGEGT. V dropped 2 bases and J dropped 4; count of bases not matched to a gene: 10. This CDR3 contains 17 residues. The CDR3 spells CASSYTTGTALTGELFF. Here the CDR3 DNA reads TGTGCCAGCAGTTACACCACTGGGACAGCCCTCACCGGGGAGCTGTTTTTT.

The chain carries TRBV6-6 and TRBJ2-7; D is uncertain. Trimming removed 5 bases from V and 0 bases from J, with 11 bases in between. The CDR3 loop spans 14 amino acids. CDR1 is MNHNY, CDR2 SVGAGI, per germline (reference sequence). CDR3 sequence reads: CASSGWSSSYEQYF. DNA of the CDR3: TGTGCCAGCAGTGGGTGGAGTAGCTCCTACGAGCAGTACTTC.